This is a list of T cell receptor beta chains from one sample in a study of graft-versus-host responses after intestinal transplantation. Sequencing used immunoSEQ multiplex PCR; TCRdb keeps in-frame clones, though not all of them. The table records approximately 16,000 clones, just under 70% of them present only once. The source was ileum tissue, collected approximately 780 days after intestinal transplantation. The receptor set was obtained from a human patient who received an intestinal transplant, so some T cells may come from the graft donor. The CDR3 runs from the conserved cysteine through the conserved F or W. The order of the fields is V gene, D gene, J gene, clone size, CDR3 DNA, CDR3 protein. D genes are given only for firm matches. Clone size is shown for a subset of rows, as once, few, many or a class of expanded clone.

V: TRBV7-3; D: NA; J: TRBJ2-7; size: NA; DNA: TGTGCCAGCAGCTTATCAGGCACAGGAACCTACGAGCAGTACTTC; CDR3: CASSLSGTGTYEQYF
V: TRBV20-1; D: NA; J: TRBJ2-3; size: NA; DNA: TGCAGTGCTACTAGCACAGATACGCAGTATTTT; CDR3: CSATSTDTQYF
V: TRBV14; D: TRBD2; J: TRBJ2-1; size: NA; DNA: TGTGCCAGCAGCCAAATGACTAGCAGGTACAATGAGCAGTTCTTC; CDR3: CASSQMTSRYNEQFF
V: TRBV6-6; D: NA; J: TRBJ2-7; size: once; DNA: TGTGCCAGCAGTTACAACAGTCCCTACGAGCAGTACTTC; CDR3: CASSYNSPYEQYF
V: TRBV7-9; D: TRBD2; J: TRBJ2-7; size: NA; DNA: TGTGCCAGCAGCGACGGGGGGACGTACGAGCAGTACTTC; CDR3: CASSDGGTYEQYF
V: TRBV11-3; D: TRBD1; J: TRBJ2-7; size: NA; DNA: TGTGCCAGCAGCTTAAAGGTCCGCAGCCGGGACAGGGACGAGCAGTACTTC; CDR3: CASSLKVRSRDRDEQYF
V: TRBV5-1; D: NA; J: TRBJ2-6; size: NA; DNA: TGCGCCAGCAGCCTAGACAGAGTCTCTGGGGCCAACGTCCTGACTTTC; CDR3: CASSLDRVSGANVLTF
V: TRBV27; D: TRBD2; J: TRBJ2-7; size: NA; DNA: TGTGCCAGCAGTCCGTCGACTAGCGGGACGGTCGAGCAGTACTTC; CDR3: CASSPSTSGTVEQYF
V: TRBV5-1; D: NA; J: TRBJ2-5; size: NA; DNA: TGCGCCAGCAGCTTCGGTTTTGCGGAGACCCAGTACTTC; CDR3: CASSFGFAETQYF
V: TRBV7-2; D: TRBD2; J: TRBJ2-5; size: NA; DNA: TGTGCCAGCAGCTTAGTGGGGGGCGGGGGGCCCCAAGAGACCCAGTACTTC; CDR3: CASSLVGGGGPQETQYF
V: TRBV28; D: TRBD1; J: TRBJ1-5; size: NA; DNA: TGTGCCAGCAGCCGTACAGGGGGCGGGGGTCAGCCCCAGCATTTT; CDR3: CASSRTGGGGQPQHF
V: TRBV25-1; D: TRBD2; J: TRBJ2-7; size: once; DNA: TGTGCCAGCAGTGAATATGGTGGAGCGGGGGAGCAGTACTTC; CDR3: CASSEYGGAGEQYF
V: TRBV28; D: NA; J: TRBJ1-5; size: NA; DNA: TGTGCCAGCAGTTTCTCGCCCCCGGGGAATCAGCCCCAGCATTTT; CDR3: CASSFSPPGNQPQHF
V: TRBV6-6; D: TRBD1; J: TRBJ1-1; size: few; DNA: TGTGCCAGCAACCAGCGACAGGGGGCGAGGACTGAAGCTTTCTTT; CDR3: CASNQRQGARTEAFF
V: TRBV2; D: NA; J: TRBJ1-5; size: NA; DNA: TGTGCCAGCCGCGGGGGGGGCCCTAGCAATCAGCCCCAGCATTTT; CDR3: CASRGGGPSNQPQHF
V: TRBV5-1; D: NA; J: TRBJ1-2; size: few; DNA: TGCGCCAGCAGCTTGGCGCGGAACTATGGCTACACCTTC; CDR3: CASSLARNYGYTF
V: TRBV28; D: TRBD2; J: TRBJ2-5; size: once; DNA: TGTGCCAGCAGTTTAAGTGTTAATCTTGGGACTAACGACTTC; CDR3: CASSLSVNLGTNDF
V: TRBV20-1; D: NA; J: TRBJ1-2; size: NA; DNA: TGCAGTGCTAGGGTGGCCTATGGCTACACCTTC; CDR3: CSARVAYGYTF
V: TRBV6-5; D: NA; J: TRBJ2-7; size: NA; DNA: TGTGCCAGCAGTTCGGTAGACACCTACGAGCAGTACTTC; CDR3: CASSSVDTYEQYF
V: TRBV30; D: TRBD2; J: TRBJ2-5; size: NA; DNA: TGTGCCTGGAGTCCCTGGCGGGGGGTTCAGGAGACCCAGTACTTC; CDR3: CAWSPWRGVQETQYF
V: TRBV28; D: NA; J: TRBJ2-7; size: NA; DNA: TGTGCCAGCGCCACGGCGAACGAGCAGTACTTC; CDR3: CASATANEQYF
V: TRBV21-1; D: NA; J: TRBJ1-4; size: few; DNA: TGTGCCAGCAGCAAAGGGACAGGGAATGAAAAACTGTTTTTT; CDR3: CASSKGTGNEKLFF
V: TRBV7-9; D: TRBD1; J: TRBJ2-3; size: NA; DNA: TGTGCCAGCAGCTTAGAGTGGGCAGGGGGCGCAGATACGCAGTATTTT; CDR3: CASSLEWAGGADTQYF
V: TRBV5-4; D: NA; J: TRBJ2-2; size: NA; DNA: TGTGCCAGCAGCCTGGCCCTTGTGCGGGCGAGCACCGGGGAGCTGTTTTTT; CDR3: CASSLALVRASTGELFF
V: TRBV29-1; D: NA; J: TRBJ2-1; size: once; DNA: TGCAGCGTTGAAGCTAGCCACCTCTACAATGAGCAGTTCTTC; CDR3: CSVEASHLYNEQFF
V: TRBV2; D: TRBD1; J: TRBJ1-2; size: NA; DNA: TGTGCCAGCAGTGACTTGGGCAGGGGGAACTATGGCTACACCTTC; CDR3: CASSDLGRGNYGYTF
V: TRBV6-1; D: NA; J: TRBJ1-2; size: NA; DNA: TGTGCCAGCACAATCGGGGGGGCGAGAGGCTACACCTTC; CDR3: CASTIGGARGYTF
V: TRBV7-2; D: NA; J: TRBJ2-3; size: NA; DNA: TGTGCCAGCAGCCCCGTCACAGATACGCAGTATTTT; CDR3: CASSPVTDTQYF
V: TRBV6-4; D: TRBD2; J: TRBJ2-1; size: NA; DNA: TGTGCCAGCAGTGACTCTGGCGGGGGAGCCAATGAGCAGTTCTTC; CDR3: CASSDSGGGANEQFF
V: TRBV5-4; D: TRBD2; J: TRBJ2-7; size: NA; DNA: TGTGCCAGCAGCTTGGACCGCGGGGGAAACCCCTACGAGCAGTACTTC; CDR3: CASSLDRGGNPYEQYF
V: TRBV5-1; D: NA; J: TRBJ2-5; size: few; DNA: TGCGCCAGCGGCATAACAGGGCAAGAGACCCAGTACTTC; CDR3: CASGITGQETQYF
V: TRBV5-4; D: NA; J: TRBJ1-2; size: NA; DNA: TGTGCCAGCAGCTTGAAGGGAGCTTATGGCTACACCTTC; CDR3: CASSLKGAYGYTF
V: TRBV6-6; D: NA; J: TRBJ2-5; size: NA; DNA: TGTGCCAGCAGTTACTCGCTCGGCAGAGAGACCCAGTACTTC; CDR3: CASSYSLGRETQYF
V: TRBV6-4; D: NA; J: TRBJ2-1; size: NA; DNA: TGTGCCAGCAGTGACGGGGGGGCCAATGAGCAGTTCTTC; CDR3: CASSDGGANEQFF
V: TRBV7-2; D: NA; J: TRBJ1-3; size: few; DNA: TGTGCCAGCAGCTTCGACAGCGCCTCTGGAAACACCATATATTTT; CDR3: CASSFDSASGNTIYF